The 27 T cell receptor beta chains below were found in one sample sequenced in a study of beta chain features in type 1 diabetes. General study points: In every one of the four CD4+ subsets, TCRB CDR3s were moderately but significantly shorter in Type 1 diabetes patients.

Their antigens remain unidentified. Expressed TCRB transcripts were sequenced because the entire RNA isolate underwent reverse transcription. Sequenced by immunoSEQ multiplex PCR; TCRdb stores in-frame clones only, minus some. This sample has 600,000 or so clones, with around an eighth found just once. Input material: naive CD4+ T cells from blood. These TCRs come from a man aged 25-45 years with type 1 diabetes.

This clone has just a few counts. The rearrangement links TRBV21-1 to TRBJ2-4; TRBD2 was called by the table and not checked on the DNA. TRBV21-1 counts as a pseudogene. This CDR3 is built from 13 residues. The CDR3 nucleotides read TGTGCCAGCGCCCGGGGTTCCAAAAACATTCAGTACTTC. The encoded protein is CASARGSKNIQYF.

This clone was seen only a few times. The chain has TRBV7-2 and TRBJ1-5; D remains unclear. CDR3 length equals 14 residues. Per germline, CDR1 SGHTA and CDR2 FQGNSA. Trimming left V 5 bases short and J 1 base short, with 9 bases between. CDR3 bases: TGTGCCAGCAGCCCGGCCGTCAGCAATCAGCCCCAGCATTTT. It translates to CASSPAVSNQPQHF.

The chain has TRBV6-5 and TRBJ1-4; the D is unclear. Between the trimmed V and J ends, which lost 6 bases and 10 bases, there was a span of 18 bases. CDR1 and CDR2 (germline): MNHEY, SVGAGI. This CDR3 comprises 14 residues. The CDR3 nucleotides are TGTGCCAGCAGCTGGGAGTCCCCAGTCCGAAAACTGTTTTTT. Translation: CASSWESPVRKLFF.

J is TRBJ2-7 and V is TRBV28; 7 bases are shared with TRBD2. CDR3 length: 15 amino acids. V was clipped by 5 bases and J by 4 bases; unmatched bases: 11. Germline lookup yields CDR1 MDHEN and CDR2 SYDVKM. This CDR3 reads CASSPHSGTQYEQYF. The CDR3 bases are TGTGCCAGCAGTCCACACAGCGGGACTCAGTACGAGCAGTACTTC.

This chain connects TRBV5-4 to TRBJ2-3; 7 positions match TRBD1. The germline V gene has CDR1 SGHNT and CDR2 YYREEE (reference sequence). The CDR3 loop spans 16 amino acids. Losses at the gene ends were 3 bases for V and 0 bases for J; bases not matched to a gene: 7. The CDR3 DNA is TGTGCCAGCAGCTCTTCGGACAGGTTTAGCACAGATACGCAGTATTTT. Protein: CASSSSDRFSTDTQYF.

This clone was found a few times. The rearrangement uses TRBV4-2 and TRBJ2-1, with TRBD1 matching 7 bases. The length of the CDR3 is 17 residues. Germline values: CDR1 LGHNA, CDR2 YNFKEQ. V lost 3 bases, J lost 1 base, and 9 bases stayed unmatched. This chain's CDR3 is CASSHLGRQGSYNEQFF. Written as DNA, the CDR3 is TGTGCCAGCAGCCACCTAGGTAGACAGGGATCCTACAATGAGCAGTTCTTC.

The chain carries TRBV5-4 and TRBJ2-5; TRBD1 agrees at 9 bases. The CDR3 spans 15 residues. Unmatched junction bases numbered 6, after V lost 5 bases and J lost 1 base. Germline assignment: CDR1 SGHNT and CDR2 YYREEE (reference sequence). CDR3 protein: CASRRDRASQETQYF. The CDR3 nucleotides read TGTGCCAGCAGACGGGACAGGGCAAGCCAAGAGACCCAGTACTTC.

This clone has only a few counts. For the CDR3, the DNA is TGTGCCACCAGCGGTCCTAGGGAAACTGAAGCTTTCTTT. Translated: CATSGPRETEAFF. V usage is TRBV15 and J usage is TRBJ1-1, with D unclear. The length of the CDR3 is 13 residues. Germline CDR1 and CDR2: LNHNV and YYDKDF (reference sequence). V shed 5 bases and J shed 5 bases, with 12 bases lying between them.

This clone was observed a few times. The CDR3 DNA sequence: TGCAGCGTATCCAACGGGAGGTACACCTTC. Translating gives CSVSNGRYTF. V is TRBV29-1 and J is TRBJ1-2, with D uncertain. The CDR3 totals 10 residues. Germline V gene data show CDR1 as SQVTM and CDR2 as ANQGSEA. With 6 bases removed from V and 11 bases from J, the gap between germline ends came to 13 bases.

This clone was picked up a small number of times. The rearrangement links TRBV2 to TRBJ2-4, with 7 bases lining up with TRBD1. V shed 4 bases, J shed 16 bases, and the junction held 13 bases outside the gene matches. The CDR3 is made up of 13 amino acids. CDR1 SNHLY and CDR2 FYNNEI come from the germline V gene. The CDR3 region is CASSGSPGQPVYF. The CDR3 DNA follows: TGTGCCAGCAGTGGCAGCCCGGGACAGCCAGTATACTTC.

This clone has a handful of counts. The chain links TRBV27 to TRBJ1-1; the D gene is possibly TRBD1 (5 bases). Germline CDR1 reads MNHEY; CDR2 reads SMNVEV (reference sequence). The CDR3 sequence is 16 residues long. Trimming pared 7 bases from V and 5 bases from J, leaving 23 bases between. The CDR3 protein is CASKGQTFPAATEAFF. CDR3 bases: TGTGCCAGCAAGGGGCAGACGTTTCCGGCCGCTACTGAAGCTTTCTTT.

The J gene is TRBJ2-1, the V gene TRBV28; tentative D call: TRBD2 (6 bases). V lost 10 bases, J lost 8 bases, and 21 bases lay in between. Germline V gene data show CDR1 as MDHEN and CDR2 as SYDVKM. CDR3 length: 14 amino acids. This CDR3 reads CAISAGTLIDEQFF. Here the CDR3 DNA reads TGTGCCATAAGTGCGGGAACCCTTATAGATGAGCAGTTCTTC. The whole variable domain, remainder taken from reference TRBV28 and TRBJ2-1, is DVKVTQSSRYLVKRTGEKVFLECVQDMDHENMFWYRQDPGLGLRLIYFSYDVKMKEKGDIPEGYSVSREKKERFSLILESASTNQTSMYLCAISAGTLIDEQFFGPGTRLTVL.

This clone turned up a few times. This chain connects TRBV6-5 to TRBJ1-1; D is uncertain. Germline CDR1 MNHEY, CDR2 SVGAGI. V lost 7 bases, J lost 1 base, and 10 bases lay in between. CDR3 length equals 13 residues. The CDR3 loop reads CASTASKNTEAFF. CDR3 DNA: TGTGCCAGCACCGCAAGCAAGAACACTGAAGCTTTCTTT.

V and J are TRBV7-8 and TRBJ1-4; D gene ambiguous. Between the trimmed V and J ends, which lost 5 bases and 6 bases, there was a span of 19 bases. This CDR3 is built from 16 residues. CDR1 SGHVS and CDR2 FQNEAQ come from the germline V gene. The CDR3 region is CASSPSGGRLYEKLFF. The CDR3 DNA reads as TGTGCCAGCAGCCCCTCGGGCGGCCGACTGTATGAAAAACTGTTTTTT.

The gene calls are TRBV6-7 and TRBJ2-7; 7 bases agree with TRBD1. TRBV6-7 is filed as an ORF, its function uncertain. The CDR3 has 15 amino acids. Losses at the gene ends were 2 bases for V and 2 bases for J; bases not matched to a gene: 6. The CDR3 reads CASSYRTGPPYEQYF. The CDR3 DNA reads TGTGCCAGCAGTTACCGGACAGGACCTCCCTACGAGCAGTACTTC.

The rearrangement uses TRBV30 and TRBJ2-5; 7 bases are shared with TRBD1. Germline V gene sequence: CDR1 GTSNPN, CDR2 SVGIG (reference sequence). CDR3 size: 17 residues. The trim removed 0 bases at V and 5 bases at J, leaving 15 bases unmatched. CDR3 residues: CAWSVQGQRKFQETQYF. The CDR3 region has the DNA TGTGCCTGGAGTGTACAGGGACAGCGAAAGTTTCAGGAGACCCAGTACTTC.

CDR3 nucleotide sequence: TGTGCCAGCAGCGTTTCTAGGGCCGAAGGAAACACCATATATTTT. Protein product: CASSVSRAEGNTIYF. The chain carries TRBV9 and TRBJ1-3; D not resolved. This CDR3 is 15 amino acids long. The germline V gene encodes CDR1 SGDLS and CDR2 YYNGEE. V lost 2 bases and J lost 4, with 13 bases in between.

This clone was seen more than once but under ten times. The identical CDR3 is also encoded by other nucleotide sequences in the sample. V usage is TRBV29-1 and J usage is TRBJ1-1; D is uncertain. The V gene's germline CDR1 is SQVTM and CDR2 ANQGSEA. The CDR3 is made up of 10 amino acids. V lost 4 bases and J 1 base, leaving 1 base between the germline ends. CDR3 amino acids: CSVGNTEAFF. CDR3 coding DNA: TGCAGCGTTGGGAACACTGAAGCTTTCTTT.

This clone has just one count. The J gene is TRBJ1-2, the V gene TRBV2; TRBD1 matches at 7 bases. The CDR3 has 14 amino acids. The germline V gene has CDR1 SNHLY and CDR2 FYNNEI. The V gene end was trimmed by 8 bases and the J gene end by 3 bases; junction bases not matched to a gene: 9. The CDR3 bases are TGTGCCAGCTCCGGGACAGCCTCTGACTATGGCTACACCTTC. It encodes CASSGTASDYGYTF.

This clone was counted between two and nine times. The genes are TRBV13 and TRBJ1-2; 7 positions agree with TRBD1. J lost 5 bases, V lost 3 bases, and 9 bases had no gene match. Per the germline V gene, CDR1 is PRHDT and CDR2 is FYEKMQ (reference sequence). The CDR3 is made up of 15 amino acids. Here the CDR3 reads CASSFNTGAVYGYTF. DNA of the CDR3: TGTGCCAGCAGCTTTAACACAGGGGCGGTGTATGGCTACACCTTC.

This clone was detected only a few times. The rearrangement uses TRBV6-5 and TRBJ2-7; the D gene is possibly TRBD2 (6 bases). The CDR3 totals 13 residues. CDR1 is MNHEY and CDR2 is SVGAGI in the germline V gene. Trimming cost V 4 bases and J 7 bases, with 14 bases left between them. The CDR3 loop reads CASSLPLRGEQYF. The CDR3 DNA follows: TGTGCCAGCAGTTTACCTCTTCGGGGGGAGCAGTACTTC.

This rearrangement joins TRBV7-3 to TRBJ1-1; a possible D gene is TRBD1 (6 bases). Per germline, CDR1 SGHTA and CDR2 FQGTGA. Trimming left V 8 bases short and J 4 bases short, with 17 bases between. This CDR3 has 14 amino acids. This chain's CDR3 is CASGITGPGTEAFF. The CDR3 nucleotides read TGTGCCAGCGGCATCACAGGGCCAGGCACTGAAGCTTTCTTT.

For this clone: At the DNA level, this CDR3 is encoded by other sequences in the same sample as well. The V gene is TRBV18, the J gene TRBJ1-5, with D possibly being TRBD1 (5 bases). The ends were cut back, 3 bases at V and 4 bases at J, with 7 bases in the middle. The length of the CDR3 is 13 residues. Germline lookup yields CDR1 KGHSH and CDR2 LQKENI. CDR3 protein: CASSPGRNQPQHF. The CDR3 bases are TGTGCCAGCTCACCGGGGCGGAATCAGCCCCAGCATTTT.

This clone has a handful of counts. V usage is TRBV4-3 and J usage is TRBJ2-5; 12 bases match TRBD1. Unmatched junction bases numbered 4, after V lost 3 bases and J lost 5 bases. The CDR3 has 15 residues. Germline V gene sequence: CDR1 LGHNA, CDR2 YSLEER. CDR3 residues: CASSQGQGASETQYF. The CDR3 coding sequence is TGCGCCAGCAGCCAGGGACAGGGGGCCAGTGAGACCCAGTACTTC.

In DNA, the CDR3 is TGTGCCAGCAGCTCCCCCGGGACCCTCAGCTACGAGCAGTACTTC. This gives the protein CASSSPGTLSYEQYF. This chain joins TRBV28 and TRBJ2-7, with D tentatively TRBD1 or TRBD2 (5 bases each). Germline V gene lookup returns CDR1 MDHEN and CDR2 SYDVKM. The CDR3 contains 15 residues. V lost 6 bases and J 3 bases, leaving 18 bases between the germline ends.

The V and J genes are TRBV7-2 and TRBJ2-7; 7 nucleotides agree with TRBD1. The CDR3 is made up of 14 amino acids. The V and J ends lost 2 bases and 3 bases, in that order; junction bases with no gene match: 4. The V gene's germline CDR1 is SGHTA and CDR2 FQGNSA. CDR3 residues: CASSLWRQGYEQYF. In DNA form, the CDR3 reads TGTGCCAGCAGCTTATGGCGACAGGGCTACGAGCAGTACTTC.

This clone was observed a few times. This rearrangement joins TRBV7-9 to TRBJ2-7, with a possible D match to TRBD1 (5 bases). V was trimmed by 5 bases and J by 3 bases, leaving 11 bases between them. The CDR3 is 13 residues long. Per germline, CDR1 SEHNR and CDR2 FQNEAQ (reference sequence). The DNA of the CDR3 is TGTGCCAGCAGCGTTCAGGGAAACTACGAGCAGTACTTC. It is translated as CASSVQGNYEQYF.